This is a list of T cell receptor beta chains from one sample in a study of T-cell memory formation after mild COVID-19. TCRdb reprocessed the 5' RACE reads via MiXCR and lists one record per CDR3 protein. The sample records about 340,000 distinct CDR3 sequences, around a sixth being singletons. Sequencing was performed on PBMCs or a T cell subset sorted from them (not recorded which). The receptors were gathered from a man younger than 30 who had mild COVID-19 (a few samples of this study predate the infection). Cell type and time point are not known. The CDR3 runs from the conserved cysteine through the conserved F or W. A D gene is named only where the DNA matches it firmly. Where a row states a size, it is once, few, many or the class of an expanded clone; other rows omit it.

v_gene,d_gene,abundance,j_gene,CDR3nt,CDR3aa
TRBV11-2,TRBD1,NA,TRBJ2-3,TGTGCCAGCAGCCCAGGACAGGTCCCGCCGACGACGCAGTATTTT,CASSPGQVPPTTQYF
TRBV5-4,NA,few,TRBJ1-1,TGTGCCAGCAGCTTCTCGACATCCATGAACACTGAAGCTTTCTTT,CASSFSTSMNTEAFF
TRBV7-9,TRBD1,NA,TRBJ1-1,TGTGCCAGCAGCGAGCGGACAGGGGGCGCATCTGAAGCTTTCTTT,CASSERTGGASEAFF
TRBV7-2,NA,few,TRBJ2-3,TGTGCCAGCAGCCTTAGGACGATGGATACGCAGTATTTT,CASSLRTMDTQYF
TRBV5-4,TRBD2,few,TRBJ2-2,TGTGCCAGCAGCCGAGGCGGTAGCGGGGGGTTTAACACCGGGGAGCTGTTTTTT,CASSRGGSGGFNTGELFF
TRBV6-2/TRBV6-3,TRBD1,once,TRBJ1-5,TGTGCCAGCAGTTACCGAGACAGGGGGCGACAGCCCCAGCATTTT,CASSYRDRGRQPQHF
TRBV11-1,NA,NA,TRBJ2-5,TGTGCCAGCAGTCTTAGGGGTTTTCAAGAGACCCAGTACTTC,CASSLRGFQETQYF
TRBV7-2,NA,NA,TRBJ1-2,TGTGCCAGCAGCTTAGAAGGTGGGGCAGGAGGCTACACCTTC,CASSLEGGAGGYTF
TRBV4-3,TRBD1,many,TRBJ2-7,TGCGCCAGCAGCCAAGGGGACAGAGGTCCCTACGAGCAGTACTTC,CASSQGDRGPYEQYF
TRBV7-2,TRBD1,few,TRBJ1-5,TGTGCCAGCAGCTTAGGAGGACAGGCACGACAGCCCCAGCATTTT,CASSLGGQARQPQHF
TRBV29-1,NA,few,TRBJ2-1,TGCAGCGTTGTGGGGCAGAGCTCCTACAATGAGCAGTTCTTC,CSVVGQSSYNEQFF
TRBV20-1,TRBD1,many,TRBJ2-3,TGCAGTGCTAGGGTCTCTACAGGGGGAACTAGCACAGATACGCAGTATTTT,CSARVSTGGTSTDTQYF
TRBV6-5,NA,few,TRBJ1-2,TGTGCCAGCAGTTACGGGGACACAGGAAAGGGCTACACCTTC,CASSYGDTGKGYTF
TRBV5-1,NA,few,TRBJ1-1,TGCGCCAGCAGCTCCTTGGGGGACATGAACACTGAAGCTTTCTTT,CASSSLGDMNTEAFF
TRBV7-9,NA,NA,TRBJ1-4,TGTGCCAGCAGCACCGGCCGGTGGGGAAAACTGTTTTTT,CASSTGRWGKLFF
TRBV4-2,NA,NA,TRBJ2-6,TGTGCCAGCAGCCAAGATACCGACAGCTCTGGGGCCAACGTCCTGACTTTC,CASSQDTDSSGANVLTF
TRBV27,NA,few,TRBJ1-4,TGTGCCAGCAGCTTGAGGCCTAATGAAAAACTGTTTTTT,CASSLRPNEKLFF
TRBV30,NA,NA,TRBJ2-3,TGTGCCTGGGAATGGGGCGATACGCAGTATTTT,CAWEWGDTQYF
TRBV6-5,NA,NA,TRBJ2-6,TGTGCCAGCAGTTACGAGGGGTTCTCTGGGGCCAACGTCCTGACTTTC,CASSYEGFSGANVLTF
TRBV5-1,NA,NA,TRBJ2-7,TGCGCCAGCAGCCTGGACAGACTCCTACCGAATACCTACGAGCAGTACTTC,CASSLDRLLPNTYEQYF
TRBV27,TRBD1,few,TRBJ1-5,TGTGCCAGCAGTTTCGGGACAGGGGGGAGTCAGCCCCAGCATTTT,CASSFGTGGSQPQHF
TRBV3-1,NA,once,TRBJ1-5,TGTGCCAGCAGCCAAGGGAATGAAGGGCAGCCCCAGCATTTT,CASSQGNEGQPQHF
TRBV7-3,NA,NA,TRBJ2-3,TGTGCCAGCAGCCCGTTGCGGGGGCGCACAGATACGCAGTATTTT,CASSPLRGRTDTQYF
TRBV5-1,TRBD1,many,TRBJ1-2,TGCGCCAGCAGCGGGGGACAGGGGTACTATGGCTACACCTTC,CASSGGQGYYGYTF